Each of the 6 T cell receptor beta chains below was sequenced from the same sample in a study of shared clonotypes between healthy human individuals. TCRdb keeps only in-frame clones here, not all; method: immunoSEQ multiplex PCR. Among millions of clones, approximately 93% were seen once, and the ten largest hold roughly 0.36%. The sequenced material came from naive CD4+ T cells from PBMCs. Regarding subset: CD45RA+ positively selected. Source of these receptors: a man younger than 30 in good health. Some clones in this sample may be carry-over from other donors' samples.

The chain uses TRBV14 and TRBJ2-5; unclear D gene. V lost 0 bases and J lost 6, with 8 bases in between. CDR1 is SGHDN, CDR2 FVKESK, per germline. CDR3 length: 13 residues. CDR3 sequence: CASSQEAIQTQYF. The CDR3 bases are TGTGCCAGCAGCCAAGAGGCTATCCAGACCCAGTACTTC.

The V gene is TRBV7-3, the J gene TRBJ2-3, with TRBD2 identical over 11 bases. V trimming: 5 bases; J trimming: 4 bases; junction bases outside the gene matches: 11. The CDR3 runs 17 residues. CDR1 SGHTA and CDR2 FQGTGA come from the germline V gene. CDR3 nucleotide sequence: TGTGCCAGCAGCCTTAGCGGGAGGGCCCTTGGGGCAGATACGCAGTATTTT. Protein product: CASSLSGRALGADTQYF.

This chain joins TRBV18 and TRBJ1-2, with D unresolved. CDR3 size: 17 residues. The germline gives CDR1 KGHSH, CDR2 LQKENI. V was cut by 4 bases and J by 1 base, with 19 bases left in between. The chain's CDR3 is CASSLIGRGPFNYGYTF. The CDR3 DNA sequence: TGTGCCAGCTCACTCATCGGTCGTGGGCCATTTAACTATGGCTACACCTTC. Drawing the rest from reference TRBV18 and TRBJ1-2, the complete variable domain is NAGVMQNPRHLVRRRGQEARLRCSPMKGHSHVYWYRQLPEEGLKFMVYLQKENIIDESGMPKERFSAEFPKEGPSILRIQQVVRGDSAAYFCASSLIGRGPFNYGYTFGSGTRLTVV.

The chain is built from TRBV5-1 and TRBJ2-3; no reliable D call. With 0 bases removed from V and 6 bases from J, the gap between germline ends came to 11 bases. From germline, CDR1 is SGHRS and CDR2 YFSETQ. The CDR3 totals 14 residues. CDR3 bases: TGCGCCAGCAGCTTGGGCCCCCCACAGGATACGCAGTATTTT. Translation: CASSLGPPQDTQYF.

The chain combines TRBV28 with TRBJ1-6, with D possibly matching TRBD1 (5 bases). Germline loops: CDR1 MDHEN, CDR2 SYDVKM. The CDR3 sequence is 15 residues long. V lost 6 bases, J lost 8 bases, and 17 bases lay in between. For the CDR3, the DNA is TGTGCCAGCAGCCCGGGGGATTTGGGGGATTCACCCCTCCACTTT. It specifies CASSPGDLGDSPLHF.

The V call is TRBV7-6, the J call TRBJ1-5; no clear D gene. The CDR3 spans 14 residues. The V end was cut by 1 base, the J end by 5 bases, with 9 bases between. Germline V gene lookup returns CDR1 SGHVS and CDR2 FNYEAQ. This chain's CDR3 is CASSLGEGDQPQHF. The DNA for the CDR3 is TGTGCCAGCAGCTTAGGTGAGGGAGATCAGCCCCAGCATTTT.